Below are 5 T cell receptor beta chains sequenced from a single sample in a study of CD8+CD57+ T cells in acquired aplastic anemia. Researchers used genomic DNA as the template to profile TCR beta VDJ and CDR3. TCRdb reprocessed the reads with MiXCR, giving one entry per CDR3 protein. The data hold roughly 300,000 distinct CDR3 sequences, with roughly 50% observed a single time. Sequencing was carried out using sorted CD4+, CD8+, or CD8+CD57+ T cells (not recorded which) from PBMCs. These receptors were taken from a human donor with severe aplastic anemia or a healthy control (not recorded which).

V is TRBV19 and J is TRBJ1-2; D not certain. The germline V gene has CDR1 LNHDA and CDR2 SQIVND (reference sequence). With 4 bases removed from V and 0 bases from J, the gap between germline ends came to 6 bases. The CDR3 covers 13 residues. The DNA of the CDR3 is TGTGCCAGTAGTAGGGCAGCTAACTATGGCTACACCTTC. Translating gives CASSRAANYGYTF. Variable domain in full (rest from reference TRBV19 and TRBJ1-2): DGGITQSPKYLFRKEGQNVTLSCEQNLNHDAMYWYRQDPGQGLRLIYYSQIVNDFQKGDIAEGYSVSREKKESFPLTVTSAQKNPTAFYLCASSRAANYGYTFGSGTRLTVV.

This clonotype turned up a few times. The rearrangement joins TRBV2 to TRBJ2-5; D unclear. V was trimmed by 3 bases and J by 1 base, leaving 9 bases between them. This CDR3 region has 14 residues. Germline CDR1 SNHLY, CDR2 FYNNEI. This CDR3 is CASSDWGSQETQYF. The CDR3 DNA reads TGTGCCAGCAGTGATTGGGGTTCCCAAGAGACCCAGTACTTC.

V usage is TRBV20-1 and J usage is TRBJ2-3; D is undetermined. The J call may be faulty, since TRBJ1-5 better matches the DNA end. The germline V gene has CDR1 DFQATT and CDR2 SNEGSKA (reference sequence). The CDR3 contains 13 residues. CDR3 protein: CSVGPQYTDTQHF. The CDR3 DNA is TGCAGTGTCGGACCCCAATACACAGATACGCAGCATTTT.

In its sample, this clonotype was seen many times. The V and J genes are TRBV5-6 and TRBJ2-7; TRBD1 aligns across 7 bases. Trimming took 2 bases from V and 2 from J; bases not matched to a gene: 4. From germline, CDR1 is SGHDT and CDR2 YYEEEE. The CDR3 is 14 residues long. The CDR3 reads CASSFRGPTYEQYF. Here the CDR3 DNA reads TGTGCCAGCAGCTTTAGGGGGCCGACCTACGAGCAGTACTTC.

This clonotype was counted many times. The genes are TRBV5-1 and TRBJ2-5; D gene ambiguous. The V end was cut by 5 bases, the J end by 0 bases, with 11 bases between. CDR3 length: 14 residues. In germline, CDR1 is SGHRS, CDR2 YFSETQ. The CDR3 loop is CASSTTPDQETQYF. CDR3 DNA sequence: TGCGCCAGCAGTACTACCCCAGACCAAGAGACCCAGTACTTC. The full variable domain, completed using reference TRBV5-1 and TRBJ2-5, is KAGVTQTPRYLIKTRGQQVTLSCSPISGHRSVSWYQQTPGQGLQFLFEYFSETQRNKGNFPGRFSGRQFSNSRSEMNVSTLELGDSALYLCASSTTPDQETQYFGPGTRLLVL.